A selection of T cell receptor beta chains follows, all from one sample in a study of blood T cell repertoires in COVID-19. Produced via immunoSEQ multiplex PCR; TCRdb's table is partial and in-frame only. The sample lists approximately 200,000 clones; about 79% were seen once. Sequenced material: PBMCs or T cells enriched from blood (not recorded which). Receptors originate from a woman between 35 and 50 years old with acute COVID-19. CDR3s include the opening cysteine and the closing phenylalanine or tryptophan. D genes are given only for firm matches. Clone size is shown for a subset of rows, as once, few, many or a class of expanded clone.

d_call j_call clone_size v_call cdr3_nt cdr3_aa
TRBD2 TRBJ2-2 NA TRBV30 TGTGCCTGGAGTGTACGGAGCGGGGTTGGCACCGGGGAGCTGTTTTTT CAWSVRSGVGTGELFF
TRBD2 TRBJ2-1 once TRBV24-1 TGTGCCACCAGTGATTTTCGGGGGGGAGGGAATGAGCAGTTCTTC CATSDFRGGGNEQFF
NA TRBJ1-3 NA TRBV19 TGTGCCAGTAGTCCAACCCACCAGAAATCTGGAAACACCATATATTTT CASSPTHQKSGNTIYF
NA TRBJ2-5 NA TRBV7-8 TGTGCCAGCAGCTTATCCGGGGAAGAGACCCAGTACTTC CASSLSGEETQYF
NA TRBJ2-3 NA TRBV5-1 TGCGCCAGCAGCACGGGACATTCTAGCACAGATACGCAGTATTTT CASSTGHSSTDTQYF
NA TRBJ2-1 NA TRBV5-1 TGCGCCAGCAGCTTGGTAGGGGGAGTCTACAATGAGCAGTTCTTC CASSLVGGVYNEQFF
TRBD2 TRBJ2-1 NA TRBV4-1 TGCGCCAGCAGCCAAGTCGTAGCGGGAGTGGGCAATGAGCAGTTCTTC CASSQVVAGVGNEQFF
NA TRBJ2-3 NA TRBV11-3 TGTGCCAGCAGCCAGACCTCCAGGGATACGCAGTATTTT CASSQTSRDTQYF
TRBD2 TRBJ2-1 few TRBV9 TGTGCCAGCCCCGCCAAACTAGCGGGACTTCATGAGCAGTTCTTC CASPAKLAGLHEQFF
NA TRBJ2-5 NA TRBV15 TGTGCCACCAGGGGGCCTGGACAGACCCAGTACTTC CATRGPGQTQYF
NA TRBJ1-1 few TRBV5-6 TGTGCCAGCAGCTTGGTTTCGGGGAGCACTGAAGCTTTCTTT CASSLVSGSTEAFF
TRBD1 TRBJ1-4 NA TRBV29-1 TGCAGCGGGGGGACAGGGATGGATTCGAAACTGTTTTTT CSGGTGMDSKLFF
NA TRBJ2-5 few TRBV9 TGTGCCAGCAGCGTAGTGCCGGGATCGGGAGAGACCCAGTACTTC CASSVVPGSGETQYF
TRBD1 TRBJ2-1 NA TRBV7-2 TGTGCCAGCAGCTTAACGGGACAGTTGATCAATGAGCAGTTCTTC CASSLTGQLINEQFF
TRBD2 TRBJ2-1 NA TRBV9 TGTGCCAGCAGCGTAGGGCTAGCGGGGCGTAATGAGCAGTTCTTC CASSVGLAGRNEQFF
NA TRBJ1-6 NA TRBV20-1 TGCAGTGCTAGTGCGGGTCAGAGAAATTCACCCCTCCACTTT CSASAGQRNSPLHF
TRBD1 TRBJ2-3 NA TRBV25-1 TGTGCCAGCAATGGACAGGTTCTAGATACGCAGTATTTT CASNGQVLDTQYF
NA TRBJ2-3 NA TRBV30 TGTGCCTGGAGTGGAGGGGGATCGGGCACAGATACGCAGTATTTT CAWSGGGSGTDTQYF
TRBD1 TRBJ1-5 NA TRBV4-2 TGTGCCAGCAGCCTAGGACAGGGGCAGGGCAATCAGCCCCAGCATTTT CASSLGQGQGNQPQHF
NA TRBJ1-4 NA TRBV7-9 TGTGCCACCGAACAGGGCTTGAATGAAAAACTGTTTTTT CATEQGLNEKLFF
TRBD1 TRBJ1-5 NA TRBV28 TGTGCCAGCAGCCTCTCTGGGGGACAGGGAAATCAGCCCCAGCATTTT CASSLSGGQGNQPQHF
TRBD1 TRBJ2-1 NA TRBV2 TGTGCCAGCGTTGGGGCCGGGACAGGCCCGAATGAGCAGTTCTTC CASVGAGTGPNEQFF
TRBD2 TRBJ2-1 NA TRBV28 TGTGCCAGCAGTTCAACGACCGCCGGGACTAGCGGGATCAATGAGCAGTTCTTC CASSSTTAGTSGINEQFF
TRBD2 TRBJ2-7 NA TRBV11-2 TGTGCCAGCAGCTTAGGCGGGGGGCCCTACGAGCAGTACTTC CASSLGGGPYEQYF
TRBD2 TRBJ2-7 NA TRBV7-8 TGTGCCAGCAGCTTAGGGGGGGGACCGTTTTACGAGCAGTACTTC CASSLGGGPFYEQYF
NA TRBJ2-5 few TRBV7-3 TGTGCCAGCAGCAAAAAGGGAGGACAATGGGAGACCCAGTACTTC CASSKKGGQWETQYF
NA TRBJ2-3 NA TRBV6-2/TRBV6-3 TGTGCCAGCAGTCCGAGAAGGACTGGTTTTGGAGTAGATACGCAGTATTTT CASSPRRTGFGVDTQYF
NA TRBJ1-1 NA TRBV10-2 TGCGCCTCGTCTAGGACCCGTCATCAGGGGACTGAAGCTTTCTTT CASSRTRHQGTEAFF
NA TRBJ2-5 NA TRBV4-3 TGCGCCAGCAGCCAAGATCGGGGAGGAGAGACCCAGTACTTC CASSQDRGGETQYF
NA TRBJ1-6 NA TRBV5-6 TGTGCCAGCACCCGGTCAGGGCATAATTCACCCCTCCACTTT CASTRSGHNSPLHF
NA TRBJ2-3 NA TRBV7-8 TGTGCCAGCAGCTTATTCAACACCCATACGCAGTATTTT CASSLFNTHTQYF
NA TRBJ2-5 NA TRBV28 TGTGCCAGCACAATGGGTCTGGGCGAGTACTTC CASTMGLGEYF
NA TRBJ1-4 once TRBV4-3 TGCGCCAGCAGCCCGGGGACACCTTCAACTAATGAAAAACTGTTTTTT CASSPGTPSTNEKLFF
TRBD1 TRBJ2-3 NA TRBV7-2 TGTGCCAGCAGCTTAGGGTGGACAGGGTCGGATACGCAGTATTTT CASSLGWTGSDTQYF
NA TRBJ1-1 NA TRBV7-9 TGTGCCAGCAGCCCCCGAGGGGGTCCAATGAACACTGAAGCTTTCTTT CASSPRGGPMNTEAFF
TRBD1 TRBJ1-1 NA TRBV28 TGTGCCAGCAGCCCGGGGGTAACAGGGGGCACTGAAGCTTTCTTT CASSPGVTGGTEAFF
NA TRBJ1-1 NA TRBV24-1 TGTGCCACCAGTGATTCGCAGGGCCTGAACACTGAAGCTTTCTTT CATSDSQGLNTEAFF
TRBD1 TRBJ2-1 NA TRBV29-1 TGCAGCGTTCGACAGGGGGCCTACAATGAGCAGTTCTTC CSVRQGAYNEQFF
TRBD1 TRBJ2-7 NA TRBV28 TGTGCCAGCAGTGAGACAGGGGAAACCTACGAGCAGTACTTC CASSETGETYEQYF
NA TRBJ2-7 NA TRBV19 TGTGCCAGTAGTGCGGGCTACTCCTACGAGCAGTACTTC CASSAGYSYEQYF
NA TRBJ2-4 NA TRBV19 TGTGCCAGTAGTGCGACAGAGACCCCTTTAGCCAAAAACATTCAGTACTTC CASSATETPLAKNIQYF
TRBD2 TRBJ2-5 NA TRBV5-1 TGCGCCAGCAGTGCTGGGACTAGCGGGACCGGGGGGACCCAGTACTTC CASSAGTSGTGGTQYF
TRBD1 TRBJ1-6 NA TRBV14 TGTGCCAGCAGCCAAGATCGAGGGGGCGTTCTGGATAATTCACCCCTCCACTTT CASSQDRGGVLDNSPLHF
TRBD2 TRBJ2-2 NA TRBV12-5 TGTGCTAGTGGTTTGGTACTGGGGACTACAAACACCGGGGAGCTGTTTTTT CASGLVLGTTNTGELFF
TRBD2 TRBJ2-5 NA TRBV19 TGTGCCAGTAGTTCAGGACTAGCGGGGGGGCCTTGGGAGACCCAGTACTTC CASSSGLAGGPWETQYF
NA TRBJ1-4 NA TRBV30 TGTGCCTGGAGTGGCGGGGGGCAAGAAAAACTGTTTTTT CAWSGGGQEKLFF
NA TRBJ2-2 NA TRBV7-9 TGTGCTATCCGGGGGGCTTCCGGGGAGCTGTTTTTT CAIRGASGELFF
TRBD2 TRBJ2-3 NA TRBV28 TGTGCCAGCAGTTTCGGACTAGCGGGGACAGATACGCAGTATTTT CASSFGLAGTDTQYF
NA TRBJ2-5 once TRBV19 TGTGCCAGTAGTCTCGCCGGGGGGACCCAGTACTTC CASSLAGGTQYF
TRBD2 TRBJ2-1 NA TRBV3-1/TRBV3-2 TGTGCCAGCGGGCAGCGGGGGGGGTCAGGGAATGAGCAGTTCTTC CASGQRGGSGNEQFF
TRBD1 TRBJ1-5 few TRBV6-1 TGTGCCAGCAGTGAGGGACAGGGGAATCAGCCCCAGCATTTT CASSEGQGNQPQHF
NA TRBJ1-2 NA TRBV5-6 TGTGCCAGCAGCTTTAACCGAGGGATGGGTGGCTACACCTTC CASSFNRGMGGYTF
NA TRBJ1-5 NA TRBV7-2 TGTGCCAGCAGCCCCGACAGAAATCAGCCCCAGCATTTT CASSPDRNQPQHF
NA TRBJ2-1 NA TRBV24-1 TGTGCCACCCAGAGGTACAATGAGCAGTTCTTC CATQRYNEQFF
NA TRBJ1-1 NA TRBV7-9 TGTGCCAGCAGCTTATTTGGGGGCGAGTACATGAACACTGAAGCTTTCTTT CASSLFGGEYMNTEAFF
NA TRBJ1-3 NA TRBV28 TGTGCCAGCAGTTACGGACTTTACTCTGGAAACACCATATATTTT CASSYGLYSGNTIYF
TRBD2 TRBJ2-7 NA TRBV9 TGTGCCAGCAGCGTAGGGACTAGCGGGTATCGCTCCTACGAGCAGTACTTC CASSVGTSGYRSYEQYF